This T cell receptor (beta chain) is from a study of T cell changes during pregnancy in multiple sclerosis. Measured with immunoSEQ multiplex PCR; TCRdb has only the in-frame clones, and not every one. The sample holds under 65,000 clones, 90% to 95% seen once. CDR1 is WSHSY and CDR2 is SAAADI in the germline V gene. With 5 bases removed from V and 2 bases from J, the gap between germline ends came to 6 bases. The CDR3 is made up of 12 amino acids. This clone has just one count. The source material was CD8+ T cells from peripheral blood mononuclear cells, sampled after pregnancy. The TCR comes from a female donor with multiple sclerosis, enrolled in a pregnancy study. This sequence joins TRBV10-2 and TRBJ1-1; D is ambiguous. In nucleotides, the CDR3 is TGCGCCAGCAGTAAGCGTAACACTGAAGCTTTCTTT. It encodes CASSKRNTEAFF.